This TCR beta chain appears in the sequencing data of a study of blood T cells in healthy people across ages. A sample-barcoded 5' primer and a J-beta primer mix were used in a second PCR of roughly 7 to 11 cycles. Researchers report that each sample yielded at least 3 million CDR3-containing paired-end reads. TCRdb independently ran MiXCR on the 5' RACE reads; one entry per CDR3 protein. The sample holds more than 550,000 distinct CDR3 sequences; 20% to 25% are singletons and the top ten take about 22%. Unmatched junction bases numbered 4, after V lost 3 bases and J lost 3 bases. CDR1 is KGHSH and CDR2 is LQKENI in the germline V gene. The CDR3 is 15 residues long.

The chain joins TRBV18 to TRBJ1-5; TRBD1 matches at 8 bases. This clonotype was sampled from a man between 65 and 85 years old in good health. The sequenced sample consisted of blood. CDR3 in DNA: TGTGCCAGCTCACCTGGGGGACAGGACAATCAGCCCCAGCATTTT. Amino acids: CASSPGGQDNQPQHF.